What follows are 27 T cell receptor beta chains derived from one specimen sequenced in a study of blood T cell repertoires in COVID-19. Here immunoSEQ multiplex PCR was the method, and the copy in TCRdb shows in-frame clones only, minus some. The sample lists under 300,000 clones, around 88% occurring once. The sequencing sample was made of PBMCs or T cells enriched from blood (not recorded which). The receptors derive from a woman in her forties with acute COVID-19.

V is TRBV30 and J is TRBJ2-7, with no clear D. The V end lost 4 bases, the J end lost 0 bases, and 10 bases lay between the germline ends. The length of the CDR3 is 13 residues. The V gene's germline CDR1 is GTSNPN and CDR2 SVGIG (reference sequence). The CDR3 DNA sequence: TGTGCCTGGAATATGGCCAGCTCCTACGAGCAGTACGTC. Translation: CAWNMASSYEQYV.

This rearrangement joins TRBV11-2 to TRBJ1-1; 8 nucleotides match TRBD1. CDR1 SGHAT and CDR2 FQNNGV come from the germline V gene. V gave up 5 bases and J gave up 0 bases; unmatched junction bases: 11. This CDR3 has 17 residues. CDR3 in amino acids: CASSPQGAKGVNTEAFF. The DNA for the CDR3 is TGTGCCAGCAGCCCCCAGGGGGCGAAGGGGGTGAACACTGAAGCTTTCTTT.

V and J are TRBV30 and TRBJ2-1; 12 bases line up with TRBD2. The CDR3 covers 15 residues. The V segment lost 1 base and the J segment 7 bases; nucleotides outside the gene matches: 5. Germline V CDR1 and CDR2: GTSNPN, SVGIG (reference sequence). The DNA for the CDR3 is TGTGCCTGGAGTGAAACTAGCGGGGGGCCTAATGAGCAGTTCTTC. This codes for CAWSETSGGPNEQFF.

This clone was seen once. The V and J genes are TRBV12-5 and TRBJ2-5; the D gene is possibly TRBD1 (6 bases). This CDR3 contains 14 residues. Germline CDR1 LGHNT, CDR2 FRNRAP. The germline V and J ends were trimmed by 6 bases and 3 bases, with 14 bases remaining between them. For the CDR3, the DNA is TGTGCTAGTGGACTAGGACAGCACGAAGAGACCCAGTACTTC. This sequence encodes CASGLGQHEETQYF.

The chain joins TRBV30 to TRBJ1-1, with D unresolved. Germline V gene sequence: CDR1 GTSNPN, CDR2 SVGIG (reference sequence). V lost 0 bases and J 6 bases, leaving 8 bases between the germline ends. There are 12 residues in the CDR3. In nucleotides, the CDR3 is TGTGCCTGGAGTGTACTTGAACCTGAAGCTTTCTTT. Its protein is CAWSVLEPEAFF.

This chain joins TRBV28 and TRBJ1-2; D gene unclear. The germline gives CDR1 MDHEN, CDR2 SYDVKM. The CDR3 runs 11 residues. V dropped 6 bases and J dropped 4 bases, with 6 bases sitting between them. The CDR3 protein is CASSRLYGYTF. The CDR3 bases are TGTGCCAGCAGCCGTCTCTATGGCTACACCTTC.

V and J are TRBV6-6 and TRBJ2-5; 8 bases are shared with TRBD2. CDR3 length equals 16 residues. V was clipped by 0 bases and J by 4 bases; unmatched bases: 7. Germline V gives CDR1 MNHNY, CDR2 SVGAGI (reference sequence). The CDR3 bases are TGTGCCAGCAGTTACTCTTCGGCTAGCGGGCCAGAGACCCAGTACTTC. This codes for CASSYSSASGPETQYF.

This chain connects TRBV11-2 to TRBJ2-3; TRBD1 aligns across 9 bases. V lost 2 bases, J lost 8 bases, and 5 bases stayed unmatched. Looked up from germline, CDR1 is SGHAT and CDR2 is FQNNGV. This CDR3 contains 14 residues. The CDR3, as DNA: TGTGCCAGCAGCTTACTGCGGGACAGGGCTACGCAGTATTTT. Translated, it gives CASSLLRDRATQYF. Variable domain in full (rest from reference TRBV11-2 and TRBJ2-3): EAGVAQSPRYKIIEKRQSVAFWCNPISGHATLYWYQQILGQGPKLLIQFQNNGVVDDSQLPKDRFSAERLKGVDSTLKIQPAKLEDSAVYLCASSLLRDRATQYFGPGTRLTVL.

As concerns this clone: Sequence at one end of the junction differs from germline and may be a read error. The rearrangement joins TRBV7-2 to TRBJ2-3, with TRBD2 identical over 11 bases. Germline assignment: CDR1 SGHTA and CDR2 FQGNSA. This CDR3 comprises 17 residues. The CDR3, as DNA: TGTGCCAGCAGTTTAGCACTAGCGGGGGCCGGGGCAGATACGCAGTATTTT. This codes for CASSLALAGAGADTQYF.

J is TRBJ2-3 and V is TRBV9; D perhaps matches TRBD2 (5 bases). CDR1 SGDLS and CDR2 YYNGEE come from the germline V gene. This CDR3 has 15 amino acids. V was pared by 2 bases and J by 3 bases, with 13 bases between. CDR3 sequence reads: CASSVSGGRTDTQYF. CDR3 nucleotide sequence: TGTGCCAGCAGCGTCTCAGGAGGCAGAACAGATACGCAGTATTTT.

The rearrangement uses TRBV20-1 and TRBJ2-7; 9 positions match TRBD1. Germline values: CDR1 DFQATT, CDR2 SNEGSKA (reference sequence). There are 14 residues in the CDR3. With 3 bases clipped from V and 4 bases from J, the junction kept 7 bases outside the gene matches. As DNA, the CDR3 is TGCAGTGCTAGTCCCGGGACAGGGAGGTACGAGCAGTACTTC. As protein: CSASPGTGRYEQYF.

The CDR3 DNA reads TGTGCCAGTAGTATCTTTCGGACAGGGGTCTATGGCTACACCTTC. This codes for CASSIFRTGVYGYTF. The chain carries TRBV19 and TRBJ1-2, with 9 bases matching TRBD1. The CDR3 extends over 15 amino acids. Unmatched junction bases numbered 6, after V lost 3 bases and J lost 4 bases. In germline, CDR1 is LNHDA, CDR2 SQIVND (reference sequence).

The chain couples TRBV11-2 to TRBJ2-7; 13 nucleotides agree with TRBD2. After removal of 5 bases from V and 3 bases from J, the junction contained 4 bases not matched to a gene. The CDR3 is 15 residues long. Per the germline V gene, CDR1 is SGHAT and CDR2 is FQNNGV. CDR3 coding DNA: TGTGCCAGCAGCCCGGGACTAGCGGGACTCTACGAGCAGTACGTC. This codes for CASSPGLAGLYEQYV.

CDR3 sequence (DNA): TGTGCCAGCAGCCTCGGGACTAGCGGGACCTACGAGCAGTACGTC. Protein: CASSLGTSGTYEQYV. V usage is TRBV7-2 and J usage is TRBJ2-7; TRBD2 agrees at 13 bases. Trimming removed 5 bases from V and 2 bases from J; junction bases left unmatched: 3. CDR1 and CDR2 from the germline V gene are SGHTA and FQGNSA. The CDR3 consists of 15 residues.

This rearrangement joins TRBV11-2 to TRBJ2-1, with 11 bases identical to TRBD2. Per germline, CDR1 SGHAT and CDR2 FQNNGV. The J segment lost 4 bases and the V segment lost 3 bases, leaving 8 bases of the junction unmatched. This CDR3 is built from 17 residues. The CDR3 bases are TGTGCCAGCAGCTTGTCCCCCGGGACTAGCGGTTACAATGAGCAGTTCTTC. The encoded protein is CASSLSPGTSGYNEQFF.

This chain uses TRBV2 with TRBJ1-5, with no clear D. The germline gives CDR1 SNHLY, CDR2 FYNNEI. CDR3 size: 16 residues. Trimming took off 4 bases at V and 2 bases at J, with 15 bases between the two ends. CDR3 nucleotides: TGTGCCAGCAGTGTCGGCAGCCAAGGAGGCAATCAGCCCCAGCATTTT. As protein: CASSVGSQGGNQPQHF.

V is TRBV5-1 and J is TRBJ1-5; 8 bases line up with TRBD1. The CDR3 totals 14 residues. Looked up from germline, CDR1 is SGHRS and CDR2 is YFSETQ. V lost 4 bases to trimming and J lost 3 bases; unmatched junction nucleotides: 3. CDR3 sequence (DNA): TGCGCCAGCAGCCCACAGGGGGTCAATCAGCCCCAGCATTTT. This translates into CASSPQGVNQPQHF.

CDR3 sequence: CAIRTDRGRTEAFF. The CDR3 DNA follows: TGTGCCATCAGGACCGACAGGGGGCGGACTGAAGCTTTCTTT. The V and J genes are TRBV10-3 and TRBJ1-1, with 10 bases identical to TRBD1. CDR3 size: 14 residues. Germline V gene data show CDR1 as ENHRY and CDR2 as SYGVKD. Germline trimming cut 6 bases from V and 5 bases from J; bases unmatched to any gene: 6.

CDR3: CASSLTGAQPQHF. DNA for the CDR3: TGTGCCAGCAGTTTAACAGGGGCTCAGCCCCAGCATTTT. The chain employs TRBV6-5 and TRBJ1-5; 7 nucleotides agree with TRBD1. Germline V gene data show CDR1 as MNHEY and CDR2 as SVGAGI. J lost 6 bases, V lost 4 bases, and 3 bases had no gene match. The CDR3 covers 13 residues.

With respect to this clone: Other DNA sequences in the sample encode the same CDR3. The rearrangement links TRBV5-1 to TRBJ2-7, with 11 bases fitting TRBD1. The germline gives CDR1 SGHRS, CDR2 YFSETQ. The CDR3 length is 15 residues. The V and J ends lost 0 bases and 4 bases, in that order; junction bases with no gene match: 3. The CDR3 here is CASSLVGTGGYEQYF. As DNA, the CDR3 is TGCGCCAGCAGCTTGGTAGGGACAGGGGGGTACGAGCAGTACTTC.

The chain recombines TRBV7-2 with TRBJ2-3; the match to TRBD2 covers 7 bases. Per germline, CDR1 SGHTA and CDR2 FQGNSA. This CDR3 is built from 14 residues. Unmatched junction bases numbered 2, after V lost 1 base and J lost 4 bases. CDR3 DNA sequence: TGTGCCAGCAGCTTAGTAGGACTAGCAGATACGCAGTATTTT. Encoded protein: CASSLVGLADTQYF.

The chain recombines TRBV6-5 with TRBJ2-5; TRBD1 is a possible D gene (6 bases). This CDR3 region has 14 residues. V lost 3 bases and J 2 bases, leaving 10 bases between the germline ends. In germline, CDR1 is MNHEY, CDR2 SVGAGI. In nucleotides, the CDR3 is TGTGCCAGCAGTTATGGACAGTTACAAGAGACCCAGTACTTC. Amino acids: CASSYGQLQETQYF.

The chain links TRBV24-1 to TRBJ2-3; 10 bases line up with TRBD2. There are 15 residues in the CDR3. In germline, CDR1 is KGHDR, CDR2 SFDVKD. V lost 7 bases and J lost 5; bases outside the gene matches: 8. DNA for the CDR3: TGTGCCACCAGCTTAGCGGGAGGTGGCAAAGATACGCAGTATTTT. This translates into CATSLAGGGKDTQYF.

This clone appeared once. The chain uses TRBV4-2 and TRBJ1-5, with D unclear. Trimming cost V 0 bases and J 11 bases, with 23 bases left between them. Per the germline V gene, CDR1 is LGHNA and CDR2 is YNFKEQ. The CDR3 loop spans 17 amino acids. The DNA for the CDR3 is TGTGCCAGCAGCCAAGATCTGTTGGCCCCAGAAGCCGGGGCCCAGCATTTT. As protein: CASSQDLLAPEAGAQHF.

The chain uses TRBV27 and TRBJ1-1; D is uncertain. The V gene's germline CDR1 is MNHEY and CDR2 SMNVEV (reference sequence). The CDR3 totals 14 residues. Trimming removed 2 bases at V and 1 base at J, with 8 bases between. The CDR3 here is CASSLELSNTEAFF. In DNA, the CDR3 is TGTGCCAGCAGTTTAGAGCTCTCGAACACTGAAGCTTTCTTT.

The chain links TRBV6-5 to TRBJ1-1; a possible D gene is TRBD1 (5 bases). This CDR3 spans 13 amino acids. CDR1 and CDR2 (germline): MNHEY, SVGAGI. With 2 bases removed from V and 1 base from J, the gap between germline ends came to 5 bases. In DNA form, the CDR3 reads TGTGCCAGCAGTTACAGGGGGAACACTGAAGCTTTCTTT. Amino acid sequence: CASSYRGNTEAFF.

The genes are TRBV28 and TRBJ2-5; 7 bases line up with TRBD2. CDR3 length equals 15 residues. The junction had 6 bases not matched to a gene; V was cut back by 3 bases and J by 2 bases. The germline V gene has CDR1 MDHEN and CDR2 SYDVKM. DNA for the CDR3: TGTGCCAGCAGTTTTGGGAGGGCGGGACAAGAGACCCAGTACTTC. It translates to CASSFGRAGQETQYF.